A single sample is the source of the 7 T cell receptor beta chains below, sequenced in a study of neurological immune-mediated disorders. Time point denoted: longitudinal time-point 2. One entry per CDR3 protein results from TCRdb running MiXCR on the 5' RACE reads. This table has over 75,000 distinct CDR3 sequences, 5% to 6.5% appearing once. The sequencing input was PBMCs. The receptors come from a woman aged 60 to 75 with multiple sclerosis.

This clonotype was recorded many times. This sequence joins TRBV7-9 and TRBJ1-2; D might be TRBD1 (5 bases). Per the germline V gene, CDR1 is SEHNR and CDR2 is FQNEAQ (reference sequence). The V gene lost 5 bases and the J gene lost 4 bases, with 14 bases spanning the gap. The CDR3 extends over 14 amino acids. The CDR3 reads CASSPREGRYGYTF. The CDR3 DNA reads as TGTGCCAGCAGCCCACGGGAGGGGCGCTATGGCTACACCTTC.

This clonotype was seen ten or more times. This chain connects TRBV20-1 to TRBJ2-1; 8 positions agree with TRBD2. Looked up from germline, CDR1 is DFQATT and CDR2 is SNEGSKA (reference sequence). With V trimmed by 1 base and J by 8 bases, 10 bases remained unmatched. This CDR3 is 15 amino acids long. CDR3 region: CSARAGGAVLDEQFF. The CDR3, as DNA: TGCAGTGCTAGAGCCGGGGGGGCCGTTTTGGATGAGCAGTTCTTC.

This clonotype has ten or more counts. This chain links TRBV12-3 or TRBV12-4 with TRBJ2-2; no clear D. The CDR3 is 13 residues long. The V gene lost 7 bases and the J gene lost 7 bases, with 13 bases spanning the gap. For the CDR3, the DNA is TGTGCCAGCATCCAAAGTGGTGGCGGGGAGCTGTTTTTT. Translated, it gives CASIQSGGGELFF.

This clonotype was seen a handful of times. The chain links TRBV5-4 to TRBJ2-5; 8 nucleotides line up with TRBD2. V was pared by 0 bases and J by 1 base, with 2 bases of the junction left unmatched. The CDR3 length is 15 residues. Looked up from germline, CDR1 is SGHNT and CDR2 is YYREEE (reference sequence). The CDR3 is CASSLASGGQETQYF. The CDR3 DNA reads as TGTGCCAGCAGCTTGGCCAGCGGGGGCCAAGAGACCCAGTACTTC.

This clonotype was seen repeatedly, ten times or more. V usage is TRBV18 and J usage is TRBJ1-1; possibly TRBD1 for D (5 bases). CDR3 length: 13 amino acids. Trimming stripped 3 bases from V and 5 bases from J, with 10 bases between. Germline V lookup: CDR1 KGHSH, CDR2 LQKENI. This CDR3 is CASSPDWGTEAFF. The CDR3 nucleotides read TGTGCCAGCTCACCGGACTGGGGGACTGAAGCTTTCTTT.

This clonotype was counted at least ten times. The chain links TRBV3-1 to TRBJ2-3; D is tentatively TRBD1 or TRBD2 (6 bases each). The CDR3 length is 15 residues. From germline, CDR1 is LGHDT and CDR2 YNNKEL (reference sequence). The V end was cut by 1 base, the J end by 3 bases, with 11 bases between. The chain's CDR3 is CASSQVQGRTDTQYF. For the CDR3, the DNA is TGTGCCAGCAGCCAAGTGCAGGGGAGGACAGATACGCAGTATTTT.

In its sample, this clonotype was seen many times. The chain combines TRBV29-1 with TRBJ2-5; TRBD2 matches at 10 bases. Germline CDR1 and CDR2: SQVTM and ANQGSEA. Losses at the gene ends were 7 bases for V and 4 bases for J; bases not matched to a gene: 6. This CDR3 spans 13 amino acids. The CDR3 sequence is CSGSSGGGETQYF. CDR3 bases: TGCAGCGGATCTAGCGGGGGAGGAGAGACCCAGTACTTC.